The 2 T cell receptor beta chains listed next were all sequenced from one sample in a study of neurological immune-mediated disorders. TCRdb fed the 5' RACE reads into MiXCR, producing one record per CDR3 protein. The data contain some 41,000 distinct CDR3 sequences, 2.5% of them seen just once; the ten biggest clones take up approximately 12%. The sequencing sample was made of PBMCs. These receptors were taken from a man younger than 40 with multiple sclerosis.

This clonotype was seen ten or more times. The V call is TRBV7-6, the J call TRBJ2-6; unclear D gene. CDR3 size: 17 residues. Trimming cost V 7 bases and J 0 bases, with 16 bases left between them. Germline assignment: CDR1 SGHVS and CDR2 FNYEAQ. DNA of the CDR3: TGTGCCAGCACCGTTAGTATATTGGGCTCTGGGGCCAACGTCCTGACTTTC. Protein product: CASTVSILGSGANVLTF.

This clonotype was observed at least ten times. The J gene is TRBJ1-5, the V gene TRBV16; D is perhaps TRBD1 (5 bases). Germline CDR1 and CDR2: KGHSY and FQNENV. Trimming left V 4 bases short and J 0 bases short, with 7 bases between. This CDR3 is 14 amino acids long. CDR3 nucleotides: TGTGCCAGCAGCCGGGGGGGTAGCAATCAGCCCCAGCATTTT. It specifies CASSRGGSNQPQHF.